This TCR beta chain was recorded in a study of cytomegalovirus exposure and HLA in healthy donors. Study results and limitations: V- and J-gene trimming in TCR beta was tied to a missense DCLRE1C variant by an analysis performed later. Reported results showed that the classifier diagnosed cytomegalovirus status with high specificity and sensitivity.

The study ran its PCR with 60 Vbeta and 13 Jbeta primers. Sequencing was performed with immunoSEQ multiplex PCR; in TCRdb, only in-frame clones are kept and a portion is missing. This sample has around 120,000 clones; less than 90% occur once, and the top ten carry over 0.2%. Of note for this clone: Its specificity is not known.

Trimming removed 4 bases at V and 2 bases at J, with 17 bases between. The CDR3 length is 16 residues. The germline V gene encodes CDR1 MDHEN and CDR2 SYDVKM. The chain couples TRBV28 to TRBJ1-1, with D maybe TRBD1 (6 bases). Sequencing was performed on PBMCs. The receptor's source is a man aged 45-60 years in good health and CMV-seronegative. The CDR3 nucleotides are TGTGCCAGCAGTTGGGGGGGCGAGGATCTAAACACTGAAGCTTTCTTT. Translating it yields CASSWGGEDLNTEAFF.